The rows below give T cell receptor beta chains drawn from one sample of a study of beta chain features in type 1 diabetes. Measured with immunoSEQ multiplex PCR; TCRdb has only the in-frame clones, and not every one. This sample has 850,000 to 900,000 clones; 17% occur once, and the top ten carry 0.02% to 0.025%. Sequenced input: naive CD4+ T cells from blood. The receptors were sampled from a woman aged 18 to 35 in good health. The CDR3 runs from the conserved cysteine through the conserved F or W. The D gene is left open where the match is weak. The listing skips clone size in some rows; elsewhere it reads once, few, many or a size class.

>TRBV19|TRBJ2-1|TRBD2|few
TGTGCCAGTAGTATAGGTCCGGGACTAGCGGGCCTAAGCTCCTACAATGAGCAGTTCTTC
CASSIGPGLAGLSSYNEQFF
>TRBV28|TRBJ2-1|TRBD1|NA
TGTGCCAGCAGGTTTCGCCCTACAGGGGTAGACTACAATGAGCAGTTCTTC
CASRFRPTGVDYNEQFF
>TRBV4-3|TRBJ2-2|TRBD1|NA
TGCGCCAGCAGCCAAGATAGGGCGGACAGGGGAGGCACCGGGGAGCTGTTTTTT
CASSQDRADRGGTGELFF
>TRBV7-8|TRBJ1-1|NA|NA
TGTGCCAGCAGCTTAGTGAGGGGTAGCTACACTGAAGCTTTCTTT
CASSLVRGSYTEAFF
>TRBV9|TRBJ2-3|NA|few
TGTGCCAGCAGCCCTGGCGGGTACACAGATACGCAGTATTTT
CASSPGGYTDTQYF
>TRBV19|TRBJ2-2|NA|few
TGTGCCACCGGGCGGGACAGAGCTGCCGGGGAGCTGTTTTTT
CATGRDRAAGELFF
>TRBV15|TRBJ2-1|NA|NA
TGTGCCACCAGCCTAGGATCCTACAATGAGCAGTTCTTC
CATSLGSYNEQFF
>TRBV14|TRBJ2-1|NA|many
TGTGCCAGCAGCGCTAGCGTCTACAATGAGCAGTTCTTC
CASSASVYNEQFF
>TRBV6-5|TRBJ2-5|NA|few
TGTGCCAGCAGATCCGGGGGTCCTGGGGAGACCCAGTACTTC
CASRSGGPGETQYF
>TRBV7-9|TRBJ1-2|TRBD1|NA
TGTGCCAGCAGCCCTAGGGGGTACGGGACAGGGGCCTCCTCATATGGCTACACCTTC
CASSPRGYGTGASSYGYTF
>TRBV6-5|TRBJ2-3|NA|NA
TGTGCCAGCAGTTACTCGCTAGCGAGAAGCACAGATACGCAGTATTTT
CASSYSLARSTDTQYF
>TRBV7-9|TRBJ2-3|NA|NA
TGTGCCAGCACCTTAATCGCGGATACGCAGTATTTT
CASTLIADTQYF
>TRBV7-2|TRBJ2-1|TRBD2|few
TGTGCCAGCAGCTTCTCCCAAGGGTTAGGGACTAAGTTCTTC
CASSFSQGLGTKFF
>TRBV11-2|TRBJ2-3|NA|NA
TGTGCCAGCAGCTACTTAGCTACTAGCACAGATACGCAGTATTTT
CASSYLATSTDTQYF
>TRBV5-8|TRBJ2-3|NA|NA
TGTGCCAGCAGCTTGGACACCGGACACAGCACAGATACGCAGTATTTT
CASSLDTGHSTDTQYF
>TRBV27|TRBJ2-1|NA|NA
TGTGCCAGCAGTTTAATCGGCGACAGGACGTACAATGAGCAGTTCTTC
CASSLIGDRTYNEQFF
>TRBV7-2|TRBJ2-2|TRBD1|few
TGTGCCAGCAGCTTCCCCAACAGGGGGACCGGGGAGCTGTTTTTT
CASSFPNRGTGELFF
>TRBV5-1|TRBJ2-1|NA|few
TGCGCCAGCAGCTTGGTTCCAGGGTCATACAATGAGCAGTTCTTC
CASSLVPGSYNEQFF
>TRBV7-2|TRBJ2-3|TRBD2|NA
TGTGCCAGCAGCCCGAGACTAGCGGGAGCAACAGATACGCAGTATTTT
CASSPRLAGATDTQYF
>TRBV7-2|TRBJ2-4|NA|few
TGTGCCAGCAGCTACCACAGCCGAGGGGCCAAAAACATTCAGTACTTC
CASSYHSRGAKNIQYF
>TRBV5-4|TRBJ2-4|NA|NA
TGTGCCAGCAGCTTGGCTGGGGCCAAAAACATTCAGTACTTC
CASSLAGAKNIQYF
>TRBV15|TRBJ2-1|TRBD2|few
TGTGCCACCAGCCCTGGACTAGCGGGTGCAAAGAATGAGCAGTTCTTC
CATSPGLAGAKNEQFF
>TRBV2|TRBJ2-3|NA|NA
TGTGCCAGCAGTGAAGCGGGCCGGGACGACTTT
CASSEAGRDDF
>TRBV6-5|TRBJ2-3|NA|few
TGTGCCAGCAGTTACTCGATTTCGAGCACAGATACGCAGTATTTT
CASSYSISSTDTQYF
>TRBV28|TRBJ1-5|TRBD1|NA
TGTGCCAGCAGTCAGGGGGGAAATCAGCCCCAGCATTTT
CASSQGGNQPQHF
>TRBV5-4|TRBJ2-2|TRBD1|NA
TGTGCCAGCAGCGGAGGGCCCGGGACAGGTACCGGGGAGCTGTTTTTT
CASSGGPGTGTGELFF